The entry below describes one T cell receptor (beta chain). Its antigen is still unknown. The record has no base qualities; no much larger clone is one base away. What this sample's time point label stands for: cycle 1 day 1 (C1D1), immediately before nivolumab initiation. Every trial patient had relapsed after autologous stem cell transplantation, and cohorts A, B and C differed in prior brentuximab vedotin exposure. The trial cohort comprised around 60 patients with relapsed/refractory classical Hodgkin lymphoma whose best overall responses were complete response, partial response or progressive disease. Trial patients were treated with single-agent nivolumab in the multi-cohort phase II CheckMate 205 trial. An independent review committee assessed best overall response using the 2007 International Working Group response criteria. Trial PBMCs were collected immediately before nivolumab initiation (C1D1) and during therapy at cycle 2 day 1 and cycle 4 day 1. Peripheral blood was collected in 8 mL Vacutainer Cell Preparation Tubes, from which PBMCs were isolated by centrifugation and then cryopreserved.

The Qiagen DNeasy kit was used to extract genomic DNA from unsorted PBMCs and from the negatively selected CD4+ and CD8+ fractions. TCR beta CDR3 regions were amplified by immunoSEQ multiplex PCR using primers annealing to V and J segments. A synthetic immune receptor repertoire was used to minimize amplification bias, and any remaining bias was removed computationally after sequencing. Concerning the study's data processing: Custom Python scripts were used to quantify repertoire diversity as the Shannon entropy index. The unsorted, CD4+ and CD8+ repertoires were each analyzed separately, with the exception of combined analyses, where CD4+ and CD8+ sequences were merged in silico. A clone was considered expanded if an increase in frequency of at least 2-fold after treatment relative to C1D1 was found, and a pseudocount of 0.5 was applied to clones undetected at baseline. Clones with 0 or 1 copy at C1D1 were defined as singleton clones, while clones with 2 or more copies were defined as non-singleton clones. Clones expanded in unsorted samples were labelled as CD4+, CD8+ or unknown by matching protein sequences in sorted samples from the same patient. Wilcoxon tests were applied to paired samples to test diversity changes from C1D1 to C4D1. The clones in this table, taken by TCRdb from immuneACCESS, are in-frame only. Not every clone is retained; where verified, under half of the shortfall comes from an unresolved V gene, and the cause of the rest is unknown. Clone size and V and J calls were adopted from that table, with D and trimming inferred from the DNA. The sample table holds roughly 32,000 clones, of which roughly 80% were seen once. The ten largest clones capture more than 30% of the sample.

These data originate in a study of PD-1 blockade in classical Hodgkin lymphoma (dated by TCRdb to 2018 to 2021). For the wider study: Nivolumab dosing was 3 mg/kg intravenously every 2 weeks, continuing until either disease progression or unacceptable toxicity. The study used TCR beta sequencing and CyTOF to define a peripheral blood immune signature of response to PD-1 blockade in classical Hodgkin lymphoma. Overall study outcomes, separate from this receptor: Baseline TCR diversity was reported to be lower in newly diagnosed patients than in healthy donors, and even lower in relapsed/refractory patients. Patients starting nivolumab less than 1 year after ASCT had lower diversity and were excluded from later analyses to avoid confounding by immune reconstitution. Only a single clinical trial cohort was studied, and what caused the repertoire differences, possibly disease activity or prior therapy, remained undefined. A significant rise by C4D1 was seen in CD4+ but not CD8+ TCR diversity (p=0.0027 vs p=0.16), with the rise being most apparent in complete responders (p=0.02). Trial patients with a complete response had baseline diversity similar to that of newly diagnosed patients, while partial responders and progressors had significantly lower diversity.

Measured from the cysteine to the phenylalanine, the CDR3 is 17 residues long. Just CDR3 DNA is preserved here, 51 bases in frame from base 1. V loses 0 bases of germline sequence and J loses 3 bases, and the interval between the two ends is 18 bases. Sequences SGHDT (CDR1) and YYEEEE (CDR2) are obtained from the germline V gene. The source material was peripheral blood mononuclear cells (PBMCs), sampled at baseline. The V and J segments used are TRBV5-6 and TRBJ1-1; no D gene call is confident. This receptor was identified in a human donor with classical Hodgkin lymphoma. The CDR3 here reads CASSLAREGDGDTEAFF. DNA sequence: TGTGCCAGCAGCTTGGCCCGGGAGGGCGATGGGGACACTGAAGCTTTCTTT.